The 9 T cell receptor beta chains in this list originate from one sample, sequenced in a study of molecular identifiers for immune sequencing clone quantification (dated by TCRdb to the late 2010s). Receptors were amplified or captured by PCR. The data were produced on an Illumina HiSeq 4000. TCRdb itself trimmed the public reads at Q25 with fastp, ran MiXCR and retained productive beta chains. Each CDR3 protein appears once, grouped with its most common genes and DNA. This sample is represented by 350,000 or so distinct CDR3 sequences; 20% to 25% of them were singletons. The top ten constitute 0.81% of the sample. Sequencing was carried out using naive CD8+ T cells from blood, with Jurkat cell RNA spiked in. The cell subset or site label, read with the paper, signifies: FACS-sorted CD8+CD4-CCR7+CD45RA+ naive T cells. The receptors here all came from a human donor in good health. Some libraries in this study had Jurkat cell RNA spiked in.

This clonotype was found many times. The chain links TRBV5-1 to TRBJ1-1, with D unresolved. Deletions cut 1 base from V and 1 base from J, with 11 bases between. Looked up from germline, CDR1 is SGHRS and CDR2 is YFSETQ. This CDR3 is 15 amino acids long. CDR3 coding DNA: TGCGCCAGCAGCTTGAGCAGGTGGTGGAACACTGAAGCTTTCTTT. Its translation is CASSLSRWWNTEAFF.

The chain recombines TRBV7-9 with TRBJ2-3, with TRBD1 identical over 8 bases. Trimming cost V 5 bases and J 1 base; bases outside gene matches: 8. The CDR3 length is 16 residues. Per the germline V gene, CDR1 is SEHNR and CDR2 is FQNEAQ (reference sequence). The DNA for the CDR3 is TGTGCCAGCAGCGACAGGGGCCGCTACCGCACAGATACGCAGTATTTT. Translated: CASSDRGRYRTDTQYF.

This rearrangement joins TRBV4-3 to TRBJ1-5, with D tentatively TRBD1 (5 bases). Between the trimmed V and J ends, which lost 2 bases and 3 bases, there was a span of 14 bases. CDR1 is LGHNA, CDR2 YSLEER, per germline. The CDR3 length is 16 residues. The CDR3 loop reads CASSQSTASFNQPQHF. In nucleotides, the CDR3 is TGCGCCAGCAGCCAATCGACAGCCTCTTTCAATCAGCCCCAGCATTTT.

This clonotype was counted at least ten times. The chain links TRBV27 to TRBJ1-5; D not certain. CDR3 length equals 15 residues. V was pared by 3 bases and J by 0 bases, with 9 bases between. CDR1 is MNHEY and CDR2 is SMNVEV in the germline V gene (reference sequence). For the CDR3, the DNA is TGTGCCAGCAGTTTTAACCACTATAGCAATCAGCCCCAGCATTTT. It translates to CASSFNHYSNQPQHF.

On this clonotype itself: With a much larger clone just one base away, this may be a read error. This chain links TRBV4-1 with TRBJ1-1; D not resolved. The germline V gene encodes CDR1 MGHRA and CDR2 YSYEKL. The CDR3 is made up of 13 amino acids. The ends were cut back, 4 bases at V and 7 bases at J, with 13 bases in the middle. CDR3 in amino acids: CASSRAQQLEAFF. The CDR3 DNA sequence: TGCGCCAGCAGCCGAGCACAACAGCTTGAAGCTTTCTTT.

With regard to this clonotype: This may arise from a read error, as a much more abundant clone is one base away. This rearrangement joins TRBV5-6 to TRBJ1-5, with 7 bases identical to TRBD1. The CDR3 covers 15 residues. Germline V lookup: CDR1 SGHDT, CDR2 YYEEEE. The CDR3 sequence: CASSLVRDRNRPQHF. CDR3 nucleotide sequence: TGTGCCAGCAGCTTGGTTCGGGACAGAAATCGGCCCCAGCATTTT.

This clonotype was detected many times. The rearrangement uses TRBV25-1 and TRBJ1-3, with TRBD1 as a possible D gene (6 bases). This CDR3 has 16 amino acids. V was pared by 1 base and J by 4 bases, with 14 bases between. Germline V lookup: CDR1 MGHDK, CDR2 SYGVNS. CDR3 residues: CASSEFGTPSGNTIYF. In DNA form, the CDR3 reads TGTGCCAGCAGTGAATTCGGGACACCCTCGGGAAACACCATATATTTT.

This clonotype was observed many times. V gene TRBV29-1 combines with J gene TRBJ1-1; D remains ambiguous. The CDR3 loop spans 13 amino acids. The V end was cut by 7 bases, the J end by 1 base, with 13 bases between. CDR1 is SQVTM and CDR2 is ANQGSEA in the germline V gene. In DNA, the CDR3 is TGCAGCGCCCTTCACATCGCGAACACTGAAGCTTTCTTT. As protein: CSALHIANTEAFF.

This clonotype was detected ten times or more. The chain uses TRBV5-6 and TRBJ2-5; 8 bases match TRBD2. The junction had 8 bases not matched to a gene; V was cut back by 0 bases and J by 4 bases. Germline loops: CDR1 SGHDT, CDR2 YYEEEE. This CDR3 has 16 residues. CDR3 DNA: TGTGCCAGCAGCTTGGTGCGGGGGGCCCTCGGAGAGACCCAGTACTTC. Translation gives CASSLVRGALGETQYF.